The clone carrying this T cell receptor beta chain was seen a few times. Its antigen is as yet unknown. This CDR3 has 14 residues. From germline, CDR1 is ENHRY and CDR2 SYGVKD. The germline V and J ends were trimmed by 10 bases and 3 bases, with 18 bases remaining between them. Clones were sequenced by immunoSEQ multiplex PCR, and TCRdb holds only the in-frame ones, with some missing. The sample shows 95,000 to 100,000 clones, about nine tenths of them seen only once. This specimen belongs to a study of T cell responses to AZD1222 COVID-19 vaccine. Whole-study results and caveats: Baseline antibody screening turned up just 6 or 7 seropositive AZD1222 recipients. Among vaccine-associated CD4 TCRs, coverage spanned spike, with dominance at 160-218 and 743-854.

This specimen consisted of peripheral blood, obtained 28 days after the second AZD1222 dose. The receptor was derived from an adult who received the AZD1222 COVID-19 vaccine. This chain joins TRBV10-3 and TRBJ1-1, with a possible D match to TRBD1 (5 bases). The CDR3 region is CATSIRDGDTEAFF. The CDR3 nucleotides read TGTGCCACATCGATCCGGGACGGGGACACTGAAGCTTTCTTT.